This TCR beta chain originates from a study of regulatory T cells in long-lasting Graves disease. Findings and limits, study-wide: Favoring TRBV28, TRBJ1-2 and TRBJ2-5 was a feature seen in persistent disease.

The time point: newly diagnosed GD, antithyroid drugs for less than 3 months. RNA from PBMCs was the source of the TCR library. CDR3 regions were amplified by Arm-PCR using iRepertoire HTBI primers to build TCR beta libraries. TCRdb re-called the multiplex PCR reads with MiXCR, one entry per CDR3 protein. Here the sample spans under 300,000 distinct CDR3 sequences, 20% being singletons. The CDR3 has 20 amino acids. Germline CDR1 is SGHTA and CDR2 is FQGNSA. About this clonotype itself: The target antigen is unknown. Given a much more abundant clone one base away, this may be a read error.

The source material was peripheral blood mononuclear cells (PBMCs), sampled at new diagnosis, from a patient treated with antithyroid drugs. This sequence joins TRBV7-2 and TRBJ2-1; 12 positions match TRBD2. The tail of the sequence fits TRBJ2-3 better, so the J call may be wrong. The sequence was collected from a female donor with Graves disease. The CDR3 is CACSIPTGDLAGGPLDTQYF. In nucleotides, the CDR3 is TGTGCCTGCAGCATCCCGACAGGCGACCTAGCGGGGGGGCCGTTAGATACGCAGTATTTT.